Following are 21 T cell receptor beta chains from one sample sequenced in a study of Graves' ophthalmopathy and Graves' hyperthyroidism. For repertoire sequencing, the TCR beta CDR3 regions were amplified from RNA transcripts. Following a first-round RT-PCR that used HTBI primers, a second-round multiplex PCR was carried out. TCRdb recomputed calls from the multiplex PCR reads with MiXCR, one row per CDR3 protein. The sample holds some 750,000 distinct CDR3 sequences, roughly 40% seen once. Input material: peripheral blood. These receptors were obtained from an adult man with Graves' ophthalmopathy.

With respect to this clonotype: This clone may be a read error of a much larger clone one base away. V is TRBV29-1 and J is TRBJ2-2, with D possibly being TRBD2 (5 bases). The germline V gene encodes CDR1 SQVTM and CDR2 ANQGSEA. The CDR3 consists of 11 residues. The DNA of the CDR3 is TGCAGCGCTCGAGGCACCGGGGAGCCGTTTTTT. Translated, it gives CSARGTGEPFF.

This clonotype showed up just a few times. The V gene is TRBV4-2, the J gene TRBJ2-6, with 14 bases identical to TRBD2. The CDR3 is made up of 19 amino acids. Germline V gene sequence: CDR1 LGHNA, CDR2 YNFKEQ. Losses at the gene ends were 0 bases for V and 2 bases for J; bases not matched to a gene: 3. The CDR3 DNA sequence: TGTGCCAGCAGCCAAGAGACTAGCGGGAGGGCCGCTGGGGCCAACGTCCTGACTTTC. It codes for CASSQETSGRAAGANVLTF.

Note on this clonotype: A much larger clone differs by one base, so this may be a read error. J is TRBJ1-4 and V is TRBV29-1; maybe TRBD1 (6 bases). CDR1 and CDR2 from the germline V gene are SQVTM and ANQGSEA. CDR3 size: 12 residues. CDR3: CGVEQGNEKLFF. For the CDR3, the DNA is TGCGGCGTTGAACAGGGTAACGAAAAACTGTTTTTT.

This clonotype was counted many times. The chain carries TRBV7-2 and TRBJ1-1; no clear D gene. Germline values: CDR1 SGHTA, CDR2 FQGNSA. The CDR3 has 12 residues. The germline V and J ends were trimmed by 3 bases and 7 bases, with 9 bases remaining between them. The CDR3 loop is CASSFWVGEAFF. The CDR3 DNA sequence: TGTGCCAGCAGCTTCTGGGTGGGTGAAGCTTTCTTT.

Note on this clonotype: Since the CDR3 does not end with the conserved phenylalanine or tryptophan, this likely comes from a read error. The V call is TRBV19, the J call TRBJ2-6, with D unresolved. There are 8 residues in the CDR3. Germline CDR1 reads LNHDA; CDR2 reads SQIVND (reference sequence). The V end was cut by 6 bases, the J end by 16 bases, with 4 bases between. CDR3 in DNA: TGTGCCAGTAGCCCTCTGACTAGC. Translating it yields CASSPLTS.

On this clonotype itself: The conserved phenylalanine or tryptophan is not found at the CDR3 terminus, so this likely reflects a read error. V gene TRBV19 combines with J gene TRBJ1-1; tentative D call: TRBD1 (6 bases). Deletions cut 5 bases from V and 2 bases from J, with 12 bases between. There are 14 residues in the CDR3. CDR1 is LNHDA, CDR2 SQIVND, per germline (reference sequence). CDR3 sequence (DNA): TGTGCCAGTAGTGACAGGAGCTATAACACTGAAGCTTTCTCT. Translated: CASSDRSYNTEAFS.

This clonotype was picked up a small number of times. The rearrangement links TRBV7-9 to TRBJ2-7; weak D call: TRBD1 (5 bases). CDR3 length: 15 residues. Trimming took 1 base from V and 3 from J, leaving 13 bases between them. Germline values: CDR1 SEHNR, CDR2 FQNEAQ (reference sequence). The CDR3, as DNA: TGTGCCAGCAGCTTAGGGGCAGGGTTTCACTACGAGCAGTACTTC. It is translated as CASSLGAGFHYEQYF.

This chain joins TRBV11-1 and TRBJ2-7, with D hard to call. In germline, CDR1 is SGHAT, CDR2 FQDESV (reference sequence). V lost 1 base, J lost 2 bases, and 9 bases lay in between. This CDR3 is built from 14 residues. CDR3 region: CASSLGHRPYEQYF. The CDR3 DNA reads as TGTGCCAGCAGCTTAGGCCACCGACCCTACGAGCAGTACTTC.

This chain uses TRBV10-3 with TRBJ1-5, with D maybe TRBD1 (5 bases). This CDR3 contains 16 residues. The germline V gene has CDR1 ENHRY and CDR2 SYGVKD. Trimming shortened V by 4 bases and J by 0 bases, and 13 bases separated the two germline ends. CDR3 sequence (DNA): TGTGCCATCAGTGGGGGGTGGGGCGATAGCAATCAGCCCCAGCATTTT. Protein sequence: CAISGGWGDSNQPQHF.

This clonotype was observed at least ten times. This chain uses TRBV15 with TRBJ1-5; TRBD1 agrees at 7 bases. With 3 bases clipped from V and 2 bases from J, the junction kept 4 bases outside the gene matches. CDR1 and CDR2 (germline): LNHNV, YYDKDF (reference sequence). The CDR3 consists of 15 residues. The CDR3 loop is CATSRDRSRNQPQHF. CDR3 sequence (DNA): TGTGCCACCAGCAGGGACAGGTCCCGCAATCAGCCCCAGCATTTT.

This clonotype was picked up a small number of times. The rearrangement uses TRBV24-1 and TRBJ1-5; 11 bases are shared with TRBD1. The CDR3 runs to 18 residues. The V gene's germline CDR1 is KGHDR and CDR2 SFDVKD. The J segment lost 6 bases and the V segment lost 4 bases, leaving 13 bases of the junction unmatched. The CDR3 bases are TGTGCCACCAGTGACCCAGGGACAGGGGGTCTTCCCAGTCAGCCCCAGCATTTT. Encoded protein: CATSDPGTGGLPSQPQHF.

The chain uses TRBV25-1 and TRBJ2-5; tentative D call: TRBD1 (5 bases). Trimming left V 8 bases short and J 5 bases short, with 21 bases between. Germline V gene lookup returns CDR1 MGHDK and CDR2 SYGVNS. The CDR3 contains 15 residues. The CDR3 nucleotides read TGTGCCAGCTCGTCCGGGCAGGGTGGGTCGGAGACCCAGTACTTC. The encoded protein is CASSSGQGGSETQYF.

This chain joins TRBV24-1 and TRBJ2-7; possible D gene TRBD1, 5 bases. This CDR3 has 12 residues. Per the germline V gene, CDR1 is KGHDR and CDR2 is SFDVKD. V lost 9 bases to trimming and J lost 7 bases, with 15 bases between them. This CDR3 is CATDSDTGEQYF. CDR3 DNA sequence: TGTGCCACCGACAGCGACACCGGGGAGCAGTACTTC.

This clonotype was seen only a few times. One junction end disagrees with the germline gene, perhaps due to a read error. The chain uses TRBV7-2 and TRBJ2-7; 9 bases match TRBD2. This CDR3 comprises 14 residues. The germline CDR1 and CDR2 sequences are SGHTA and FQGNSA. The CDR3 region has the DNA TGTGCCAGCAGTTTAGGCGGGAGGGCCAACGAGCAGTACTTC. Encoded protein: CASSLGGRANEQYF.

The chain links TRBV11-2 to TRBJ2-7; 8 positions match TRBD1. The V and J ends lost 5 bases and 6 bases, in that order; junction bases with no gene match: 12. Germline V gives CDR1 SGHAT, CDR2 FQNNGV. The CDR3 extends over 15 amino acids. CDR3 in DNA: TGTGCCAGCAGCCAATATTCGGGCAGGGGGCGCGAGCAGTACTTC. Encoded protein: CASSQYSGRGREQYF. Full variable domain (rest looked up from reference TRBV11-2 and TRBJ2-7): EAGVAQSPRYKIIEKRQSVAFWCNPISGHATLYWYQQILGQGPKLLIQFQNNGVVDDSQLPKDRFSAERLKGVDSTLKIQPAKLEDSAVYLCASSQYSGRGREQYFGPGTRLTVT.

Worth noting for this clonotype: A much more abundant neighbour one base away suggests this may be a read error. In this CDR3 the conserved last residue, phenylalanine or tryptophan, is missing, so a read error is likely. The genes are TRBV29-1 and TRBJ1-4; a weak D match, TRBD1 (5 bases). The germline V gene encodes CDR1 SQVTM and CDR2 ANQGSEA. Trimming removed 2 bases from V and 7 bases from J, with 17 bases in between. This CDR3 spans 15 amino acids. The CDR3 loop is CSVELRGGDAEKLFS. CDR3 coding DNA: TGCAGCGTTGAACTGCGGGGAGGGGACGCTGAAAAACTGTTTTCT.

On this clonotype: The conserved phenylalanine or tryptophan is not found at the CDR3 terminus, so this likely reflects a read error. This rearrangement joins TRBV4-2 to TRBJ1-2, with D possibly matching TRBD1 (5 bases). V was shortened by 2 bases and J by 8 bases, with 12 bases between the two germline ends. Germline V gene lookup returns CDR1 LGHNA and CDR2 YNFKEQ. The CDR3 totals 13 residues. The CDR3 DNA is TGTGCCAGCAGCCAACAGGGTGGGTACGGCTACACCTCC. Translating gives CASSQQGGYGYTS.

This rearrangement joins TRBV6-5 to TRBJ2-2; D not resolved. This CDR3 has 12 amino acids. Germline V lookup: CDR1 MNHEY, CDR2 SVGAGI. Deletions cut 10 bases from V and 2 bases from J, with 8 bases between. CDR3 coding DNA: TGTGCCACATCGAGAAACACCGGGGAGCTGTTTTTT. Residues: CATSRNTGELFF.

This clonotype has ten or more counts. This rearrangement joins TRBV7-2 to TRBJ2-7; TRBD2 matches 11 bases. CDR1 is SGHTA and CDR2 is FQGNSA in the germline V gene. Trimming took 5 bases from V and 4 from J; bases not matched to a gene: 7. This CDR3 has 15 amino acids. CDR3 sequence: CASSPYSGRAYEQYF. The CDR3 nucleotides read TGTGCCAGCAGCCCATATAGCGGGAGGGCGTACGAGCAGTACTTC.

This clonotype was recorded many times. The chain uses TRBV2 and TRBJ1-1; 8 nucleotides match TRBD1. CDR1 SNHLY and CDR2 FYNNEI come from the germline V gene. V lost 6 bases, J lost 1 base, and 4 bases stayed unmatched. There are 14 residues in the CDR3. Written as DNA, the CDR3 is TGTGCCAGCAGGCCCGGGACAGGGAACACTGAAGCTTTCTTT. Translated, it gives CASRPGTGNTEAFF.

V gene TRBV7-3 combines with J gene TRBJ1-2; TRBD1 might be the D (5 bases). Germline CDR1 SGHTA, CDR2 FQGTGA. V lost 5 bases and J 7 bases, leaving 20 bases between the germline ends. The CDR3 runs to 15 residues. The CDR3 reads CASSQRGRAAGGYTF. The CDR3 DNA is TGTGCCAGCAGCCAGAGGGGCAGGGCTGCTGGTGGCTACACCTTC.